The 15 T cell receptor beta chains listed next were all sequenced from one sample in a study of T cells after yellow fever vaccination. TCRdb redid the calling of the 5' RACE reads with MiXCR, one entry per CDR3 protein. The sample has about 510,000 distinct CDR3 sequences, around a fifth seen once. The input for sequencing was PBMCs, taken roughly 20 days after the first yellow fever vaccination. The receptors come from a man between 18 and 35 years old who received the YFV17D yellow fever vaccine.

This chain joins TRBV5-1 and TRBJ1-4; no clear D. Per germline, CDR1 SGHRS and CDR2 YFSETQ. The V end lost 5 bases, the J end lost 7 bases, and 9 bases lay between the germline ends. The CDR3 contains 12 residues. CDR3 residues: CASSTSGEKLFF. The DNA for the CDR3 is TGCGCCAGCAGTACCTCCGGTGAAAAACTGTTTTTT. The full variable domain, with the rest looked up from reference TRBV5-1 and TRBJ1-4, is KAGVTQTPRYLIKTRGQQVTLSCSPISGHRSVSWYQQTPGQGLQFLFEYFSETQRNKGNFPGRFSGRQFSNSRSEMNVSTLELGDSALYLCASSTSGEKLFFGSGTQLSVL.

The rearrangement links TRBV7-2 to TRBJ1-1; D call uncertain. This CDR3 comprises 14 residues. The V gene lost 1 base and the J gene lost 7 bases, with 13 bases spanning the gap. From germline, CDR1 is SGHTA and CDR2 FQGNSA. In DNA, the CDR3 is TGTGCCAGCAGCTTAGGTTGGGCAAATAGTGAAGCTTTCTTT. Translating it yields CASSLGWANSEAFF.

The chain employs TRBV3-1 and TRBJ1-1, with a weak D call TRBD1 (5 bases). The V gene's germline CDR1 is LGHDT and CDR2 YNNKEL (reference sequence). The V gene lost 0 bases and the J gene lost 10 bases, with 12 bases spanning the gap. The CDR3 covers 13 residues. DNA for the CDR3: TGTGCCAGCAGCCAAGATTCGGGGGAGCGAGCTTTCTTT. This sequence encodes CASSQDSGERAFF.

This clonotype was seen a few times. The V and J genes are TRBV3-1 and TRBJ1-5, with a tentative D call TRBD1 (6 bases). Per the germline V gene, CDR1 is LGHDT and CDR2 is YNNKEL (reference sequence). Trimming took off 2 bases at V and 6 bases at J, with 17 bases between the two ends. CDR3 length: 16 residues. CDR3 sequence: CASSQRTDGDGQPQHF. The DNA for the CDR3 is TGTGCCAGCAGCCAAAGGACAGATGGGGATGGTCAGCCCCAGCATTTT.

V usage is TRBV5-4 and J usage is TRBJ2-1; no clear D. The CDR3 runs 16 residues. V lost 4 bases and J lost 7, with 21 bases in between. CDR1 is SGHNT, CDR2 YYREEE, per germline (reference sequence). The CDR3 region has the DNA TGTGCCAGCAGCCATCCAACCACCCGGTCCCCTAATGAGCAGTTCTTC. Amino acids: CASSHPTTRSPNEQFF.

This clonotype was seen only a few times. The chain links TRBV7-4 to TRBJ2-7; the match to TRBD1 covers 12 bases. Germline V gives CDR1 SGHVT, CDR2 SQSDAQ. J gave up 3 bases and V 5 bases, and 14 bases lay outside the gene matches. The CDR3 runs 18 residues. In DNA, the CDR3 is TGTGCCAGCAGCCGATTTGGGACAGGGGGCAGGTACTACTACGAGCAGTACTTC. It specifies CASSRFGTGGRYYYEQYF.

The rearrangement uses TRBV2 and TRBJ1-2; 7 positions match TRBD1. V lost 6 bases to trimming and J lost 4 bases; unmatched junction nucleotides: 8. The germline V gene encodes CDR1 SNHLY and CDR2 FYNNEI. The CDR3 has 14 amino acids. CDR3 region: CASSALRGTYGYTF. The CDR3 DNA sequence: TGTGCCAGCAGCGCCCTCAGGGGGACCTATGGCTACACCTTC.

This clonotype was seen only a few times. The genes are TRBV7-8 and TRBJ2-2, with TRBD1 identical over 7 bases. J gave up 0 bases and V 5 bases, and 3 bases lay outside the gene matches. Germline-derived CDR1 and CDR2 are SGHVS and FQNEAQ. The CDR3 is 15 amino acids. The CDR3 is CASSVTGSNTGELFF. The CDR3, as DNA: TGTGCCAGCAGCGTGACAGGGTCGAACACCGGGGAGCTGTTTTTT.

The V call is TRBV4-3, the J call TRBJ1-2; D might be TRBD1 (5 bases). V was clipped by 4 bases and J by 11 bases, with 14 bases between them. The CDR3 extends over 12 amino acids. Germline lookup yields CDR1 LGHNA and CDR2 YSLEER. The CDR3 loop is CASSPYKGRYTF. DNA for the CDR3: TGCGCCAGCAGCCCCTATAAGGGACGGTACACCTTC.

This CDR3 reads CASSLAGGGAVGEQFF. In DNA form, the CDR3 reads TGTGCCAGCAGCTTAGCTGGCGGGGGGGCTGTTGGGGAGCAGTTCTTC. V gene TRBV7-2 combines with J gene TRBJ2-1; TRBD2 aligns across 9 bases. The junction had 10 bases not matched to a gene; V was cut back by 0 bases and J by 10 bases. Looked up from germline, CDR1 is SGHTA and CDR2 is FQGNSA. The CDR3 has 16 residues.

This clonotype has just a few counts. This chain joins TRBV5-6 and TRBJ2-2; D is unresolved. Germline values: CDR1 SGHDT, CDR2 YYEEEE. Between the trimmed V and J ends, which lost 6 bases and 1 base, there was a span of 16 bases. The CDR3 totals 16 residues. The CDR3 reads CASTTRVRQNTGELFF. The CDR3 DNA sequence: TGTGCCAGCACGACCAGAGTGCGGCAGAACACCGGGGAGCTGTTTTTT.

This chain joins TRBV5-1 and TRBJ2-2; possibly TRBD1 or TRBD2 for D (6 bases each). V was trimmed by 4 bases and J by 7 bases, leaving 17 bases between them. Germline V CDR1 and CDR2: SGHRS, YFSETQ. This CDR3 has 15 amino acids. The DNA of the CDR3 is TGCGCCAGCAGCCCTGACGGGGGCAAGGGCGGGGAGCTGTTTTTT. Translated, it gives CASSPDGGKGGELFF.

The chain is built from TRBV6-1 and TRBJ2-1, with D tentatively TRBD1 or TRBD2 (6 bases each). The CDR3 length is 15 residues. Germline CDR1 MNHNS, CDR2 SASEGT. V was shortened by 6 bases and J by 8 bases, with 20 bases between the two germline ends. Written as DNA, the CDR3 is TGTGCCAGCAGCCGTCGTCTTGACGGGGGCGATGAGCAGTTCTTC. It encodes CASSRRLDGGDEQFF.

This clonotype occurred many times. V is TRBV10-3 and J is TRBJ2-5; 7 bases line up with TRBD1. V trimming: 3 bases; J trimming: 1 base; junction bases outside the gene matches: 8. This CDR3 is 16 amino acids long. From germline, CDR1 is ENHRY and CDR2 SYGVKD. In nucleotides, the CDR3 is TGTGCCATCAGTGACCCGGTGGGACAGATCCAAGAGACCCAGTACTTC. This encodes CAISDPVGQIQETQYF.

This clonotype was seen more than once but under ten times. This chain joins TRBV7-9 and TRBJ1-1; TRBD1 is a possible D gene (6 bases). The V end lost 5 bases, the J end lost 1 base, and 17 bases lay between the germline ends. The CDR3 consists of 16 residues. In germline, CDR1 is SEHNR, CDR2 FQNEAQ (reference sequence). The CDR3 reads CASSAIRATGNTEAFF. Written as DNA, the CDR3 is TGTGCCAGCAGCGCGATCAGAGCGACAGGGAACACTGAAGCTTTCTTT.